Below, 14 T cell receptor beta chains from the same sample are listed, as sequenced in a study of cytomegalovirus exposure and HLA in healthy donors. TCRdb keeps only in-frame clones here, not all; method: immunoSEQ multiplex PCR. The table lists some 110,000 clones, over 90% of them singletons. Specimen: PBMCs. The receptors derive from a woman in her late teens or twenties in good health and CMV-seronegative.

The V gene is TRBV9, the J gene TRBJ2-3; D call uncertain. With 2 bases removed from V and 7 bases from J, the gap between germline ends came to 17 bases. There are 15 residues in the CDR3. Germline assignment: CDR1 SGDLS and CDR2 YYNGEE. CDR3 residues: CASSVASETLYTQYF. The CDR3 DNA is TGTGCCAGCAGCGTGGCATCCGAAACCCTTTATACGCAGTATTTT.

This chain links TRBV28 with TRBJ1-2; the D is unclear. Trimming shortened V by 6 bases and J by 3 bases, and 14 bases separated the two germline ends. Per the germline V gene, CDR1 is MDHEN and CDR2 is SYDVKM. The CDR3 covers 14 residues. This CDR3 reads CASRRPNLDYGYTF. CDR3 nucleotides: TGTGCCAGCAGACGGCCAAACCTAGACTATGGCTACACCTTC.

In its sample, this clone was seen a few times. This chain links TRBV6-5 with TRBJ2-1; TRBD1 is a possible D gene (6 bases). With 6 bases removed from V and 11 bases from J, the gap between germline ends came to 14 bases. This CDR3 contains 12 residues. The V gene's germline CDR1 is MNHEY and CDR2 SVGAGI. CDR3 loop: CASRSTGTKQFF. CDR3 bases: TGTGCCAGCAGATCTACCGGGACAAAGCAGTTCTTC.

This clone was observed at least ten times. The rearrangement uses TRBV2 and TRBJ2-2, with 12 bases identical to TRBD2. V gave up 4 bases and J gave up 4 bases; unmatched junction bases: 13. CDR3 length: 19 residues. Germline V lookup: CDR1 SNHLY, CDR2 FYNNEI. The CDR3 region is CASSGGGGWGLAGTGELFF. The CDR3 nucleotides are TGTGCCAGCAGTGGGGGAGGGGGATGGGGACTAGCGGGCACCGGGGAGCTGTTTTTT.

The genes are TRBV5-4 and TRBJ2-2, with a tentative D call TRBD2 (6 bases). CDR3 length equals 13 residues. Germline V gives CDR1 SGHNT, CDR2 YYREEE (reference sequence). V was pared by 7 bases and J by 3 bases, with 10 bases between. CDR3 in amino acids: CASLSGDTGELFF. Written as DNA, the CDR3 is TGTGCCAGCCTTTCGGGGGACACCGGGGAGCTGTTTTTT.

This clone was recorded once. The chain is built from TRBV11-2 and TRBJ2-1, with TRBD1 as a possible D gene (6 bases). V shed 3 bases and J shed 6 bases, with 21 bases lying between them. From germline, CDR1 is SGHAT and CDR2 FQNNGV. This CDR3 is built from 17 residues. The DNA for the CDR3 is TGTGCCAGCAGCTTTTCTCCACTTTACAGGGAGAGCAATGAGCAGTTCTTC. Translation: CASSFSPLYRESNEQFF.

The chain recombines TRBV9 with TRBJ2-2, with TRBD2 identical over 12 bases. V shed 0 bases, J shed 7 bases, and the junction held 10 bases outside the gene matches. CDR3 length equals 18 residues. CDR1 and CDR2 (germline): SGDLS, YYNGEE. CDR3 sequence: CASSVVASGRALGGELFF. The CDR3 nucleotides read TGTGCCAGCAGCGTAGTAGCTAGCGGGAGGGCCCTTGGCGGGGAGCTGTTTTTT.

The V and J genes are TRBV6-6 and TRBJ1-5, with TRBD1 matching 9 bases. The V gene's germline CDR1 is MNHNY and CDR2 SVGAGI (reference sequence). The CDR3 has 14 amino acids. V shed 2 bases, J shed 5 bases, and the junction held 1 base outside the gene matches. The CDR3 nucleotides are TGTGCCAGCAGTTACCGACAGGGGGATCAGCCCCAGCATTTT. It encodes CASSYRQGDQPQHF.

The table lists this clone with a count of one. The V gene is TRBV19, the J gene TRBJ1-2; no definite D call. The CDR3 runs to 12 residues. The V gene lost 7 bases and the J gene lost 2 bases, with 8 bases spanning the gap. Per germline, CDR1 LNHDA and CDR2 SQIVND (reference sequence). This chain's CDR3 is CASNPGNYGYTF. The CDR3, as DNA: TGTGCCAGTAATCCGGGGAACTATGGCTACACCTTC.

This chain joins TRBV5-1 and TRBJ2-7; 8 bases map to TRBD2. Germline values: CDR1 SGHRS, CDR2 YFSETQ. The CDR3 has 15 residues. Trimming took 0 bases from V and 4 from J; bases not matched to a gene: 6. The CDR3 protein is CASSLAGGRQYEQYF. CDR3 nucleotide sequence: TGCGCCAGCAGCTTGGCCGGCGGGAGGCAGTACGAGCAGTACTTC.

The chain has TRBV6-1 and TRBJ1-4; D is unclear. V was pared by 2 bases and J by 4 bases, with 14 bases between. The CDR3 runs 16 residues. Looked up from germline, CDR1 is MNHNS and CDR2 is SASEGT. CDR3 in DNA: TGTGCCAGCAGTGAAAGTTTAGTACAGAATAATGAAAAACTGTTTTTT. It specifies CASSESLVQNNEKLFF.

The genes are TRBV27 and TRBJ1-4, with D tentatively TRBD1 (6 bases). Trimming shortened V by 5 bases and J by 10 bases, and 20 bases separated the two germline ends. The length of the CDR3 is 15 residues. Germline-derived CDR1 and CDR2 are MNHEY and SMNVEV (reference sequence). This CDR3 reads CASSPRGQPIRKLFF. DNA of the CDR3: TGTGCCAGCAGTCCTCGAGGACAGCCCATCCGAAAACTGTTTTTT.

This chain uses TRBV5-5 with TRBJ1-1; D unclear. Germline CDR1 reads SGHKS; CDR2 reads YYEKEE (reference sequence). Trimming cost V 4 bases and J 3 bases, with 16 bases left between them. This CDR3 is built from 15 residues. CDR3 nucleotide sequence: TGTGCCAGCAGCCGAGAGGGTATCCCGGACACTGAAGCTTTCTTT. Translating gives CASSREGIPDTEAFF.

This chain uses TRBV2 with TRBJ1-1, with 8 bases lining up with TRBD1. The ends lost 5 bases at V and 8 bases at J; junction bases unmatched: 4. This CDR3 has 12 amino acids. Germline V gene lookup returns CDR1 SNHLY and CDR2 FYNNEI. CDR3 loop: CASSSWTGEAFF. CDR3 DNA: TGTGCCAGCAGTTCGTGGACAGGGGAAGCTTTCTTT. Together with reference TRBV2 and TRBJ1-1, the CDR3 gives the full variable domain: EPEVTQTPSHQVTQMGQEVILRCVPISNHLYFYWYRQILGQKVEFLVSFYNNEISEKSEIFDDQFSVERPDGSNFTLKIRSTKLEDSAMYFCASSSWTGEAFFGQGTRLTVV.